Following are 16 T cell receptor beta chains from one sample sequenced in a study of chronic HIV infection and antiretroviral therapy. TCRdb re-derived calls from the 5' RACE reads in MiXCR, one entry per CDR3 protein. Found here are 45,000 to 60,000 distinct CDR3 sequences, under 20% of them singletons; the top ten hold approximately 2.5%. Source material: peripheral blood. These receptors were taken from an adult who had HIV and had not received antiretroviral therapy, or was an uninfected healthy control (not recorded which).

This chain uses TRBV7-6 with TRBJ2-1; D is undetermined. Deletions cut 1 base from V and 2 bases from J, with 21 bases between. This CDR3 has 19 amino acids. Per germline, CDR1 SGHVS and CDR2 FNYEAQ. CDR3 DNA: TGTGCCAGCAGCTTAGGGTCCAGCCCCCCCAGACCTACCTACAATGAGCAGTTCTTC. Translation gives CASSLGSSPPRPTYNEQFF.

The rearrangement links TRBV24-1 to TRBJ2-1; D ambiguous. Looked up from germline, CDR1 is KGHDR and CDR2 is SFDVKD. V was pared by 4 bases and J by 6 bases, with 12 bases between. The CDR3 spans 14 residues. The CDR3 here is CATSESGGGNEQFF. In DNA, the CDR3 is TGTGCCACCAGTGAATCAGGTGGCGGCAATGAGCAGTTCTTC.

The rearrangement links TRBV29-1 to TRBJ1-1; D gene uncertain. The V gene lost 0 bases and the J gene lost 6 bases, with 23 bases spanning the gap. CDR3 length: 17 residues. Germline CDR1 SQVTM, CDR2 ANQGSEA. The CDR3 reads CSVEDPSPIRRGPEAFF. As DNA, the CDR3 is TGCAGCGTTGAAGATCCTTCACCCATACGACGGGGTCCTGAAGCTTTCTTT.

Points on this clonotype: An end of the junction differs from the germline gene, which may be a read error. The gene calls are TRBV4-1 and TRBJ2-1; D not certain. CDR1 and CDR2 (germline): MGHRA, YSYEKL. This CDR3 spans 13 amino acids. The CDR3 loop reads CASSPLPGNKQFF. The CDR3 nucleotides read TGCGCCAGCAGCCCCCTCCCGGGCAATAAGCAGTTCTTC.

This clonotype was observed a few times. The chain employs TRBV5-1 and TRBJ2-5; 7 nucleotides match TRBD2. The CDR3 is 15 amino acids. V lost 4 bases and J lost 4; bases outside the gene matches: 10. Looked up from germline, CDR1 is SGHRS and CDR2 is YFSETQ. This CDR3 is CASSPSDPGGETQYF. The DNA for the CDR3 is TGCGCCAGCAGCCCCTCAGACCCGGGGGGAGAGACCCAGTACTTC.

V and J are TRBV7-9 and TRBJ1-1, with D possibly TRBD1 on 6 matching bases. In germline, CDR1 is SEHNR, CDR2 FQNEAQ (reference sequence). The CDR3 is 12 residues long. The germline V and J ends were trimmed by 5 bases and 6 bases, with 10 bases remaining between them. The CDR3: CASSGGTPEAFF. CDR3 coding DNA: TGTGCCAGCAGCGGAGGGACACCTGAAGCTTTCTTT.

This clonotype was counted once. The gene calls are TRBV20-1 and TRBJ2-7; weak D call: TRBD2 (5 bases). Trimming left V 3 bases short and J 0 bases short, with 12 bases between. The CDR3 has 14 residues. Germline CDR1 reads DFQATT; CDR2 reads SNEGSKA (reference sequence). This CDR3 reads CSARYRTASYEQYF. The DNA of the CDR3 is TGCAGTGCTAGGTATAGGACTGCCTCCTACGAGCAGTACTTC.

The V call is TRBV28, the J call TRBJ1-3; 8 bases line up with TRBD1. Germline values: CDR1 MDHEN, CDR2 SYDVKM. V gave up 5 bases and J gave up 0 bases; unmatched junction bases: 3. CDR3 length equals 15 residues. The CDR3 bases are TGTGCCAGCAGTCCGACAGGGGTCTCTGGAAACACCATATATTTT. Its translation: CASSPTGVSGNTIYF.

There are a few counts of this clonotype. The CDR3 nucleotides are TGTGCCAGCATAAGCATTACTGGGGCCAACGTCCTGACTTTC. Its translation is CASISITGANVLTF. The genes are TRBV28 and TRBJ2-6; D remains unclear. The V end lost 7 bases, the J end lost 2 bases, and 9 bases lay between the germline ends. The CDR3 is 14 amino acids. The germline V gene has CDR1 MDHEN and CDR2 SYDVKM. The full variable domain, with the rest looked up from reference TRBV28 and TRBJ2-6, is DVKVTQSSRYLVKRTGEKVFLECVQDMDHENMFWYRQDPGLGLRLIYFSYDVKMKEKGDIPEGYSVSREKKERFSLILESASTNQTSMYLCASISITGANVLTFGAGSRLTVL.

This chain connects TRBV3-1 to TRBJ1-2; no firm D call. The CDR3 spans 17 residues. Germline V gene data show CDR1 as LGHDT and CDR2 as YNNKEL (reference sequence). V lost 2 bases to trimming and J lost 6 bases, with 22 bases between them. The CDR3 nucleotides are TGTGCCAGCAGCCAAAGCCACGTTCCGGAACGGGTTAATGGCTACACCTTC. This codes for CASSQSHVPERVNGYTF.

The rearrangement uses TRBV28 and TRBJ2-7; D is uncertain. The CDR3 contains 11 residues. V lost 5 bases, J lost 4 bases, and 6 bases lay in between. Germline V gene data show CDR1 as MDHEN and CDR2 as SYDVKM. The CDR3: CASSAWYEQYF. CDR3 nucleotides: TGTGCCAGCAGTGCCTGGTACGAGCAGTACTTC.

This sequence joins TRBV3-1 and TRBJ1-1; weak D call: TRBD1 (5 bases). The ends were cut back, 4 bases at V and 4 bases at J, with 13 bases in the middle. The CDR3 length is 14 residues. The germline gives CDR1 LGHDT, CDR2 YNNKEL (reference sequence). This CDR3 is CASSRDGILTEAFF. CDR3 DNA: TGTGCCAGCAGCCGGGACGGGATTCTCACTGAAGCTTTCTTT.

This chain joins TRBV6-6 and TRBJ2-2, with D perhaps matching TRBD1 or TRBD2 (5 bases each). The V end was cut by 5 bases, the J end by 1 base, with 11 bases between. There are 15 residues in the CDR3. CDR1 is MNHNY, CDR2 SVGAGI, per germline (reference sequence). CDR3: CASSPGTQNTGELFF. CDR3 bases: TGTGCCAGCAGTCCCGGGACCCAGAACACCGGGGAGCTGTTTTTT.

The rearrangement joins TRBV5-1 to TRBJ1-2; 7 bases fit TRBD1. Trimming cost V 0 bases and J 8 bases; bases outside gene matches: 7. The germline CDR1 and CDR2 sequences are SGHRS and YFSETQ. The CDR3 loop spans 14 amino acids. Written as DNA, the CDR3 is TGCGCCAGCAGCTTGGGCCAGGGGGGAGAAGGCTACACCTTC. Protein: CASSLGQGGEGYTF. Full variable domain (missing parts from reference TRBV5-1 and TRBJ1-2): KAGVTQTPRYLIKTRGQQVTLSCSPISGHRSVSWYQQTPGQGLQFLFEYFSETQRNKGNFPGRFSGRQFSNSRSEMNVSTLELGDSALYLCASSLGQGGEGYTFGSGTRLTVV.

This clonotype was observed a few times. This rearrangement joins TRBV20-1 to TRBJ2-3; 15 bases are a match to TRBD2. Trimming took 5 bases from V and 2 from J; bases not matched to a gene: 11. Germline V gene lookup returns CDR1 DFQATT and CDR2 SNEGSKA (reference sequence). The CDR3 is 18 residues long. In DNA form, the CDR3 reads TGCAGTGCTGTCCCGGGACTAGCGGGAGGTCCCTTCACAGATACGCAGTATTTT. This encodes CSAVPGLAGGPFTDTQYF.

This clonotype showed up just a few times. The CDR3 nucleotides read TGTGCCAGCAGCTCGGGGGCGACTCTGCTACAAGAGACCCAGTACTTC. It is translated as CASSSGATLLQETQYF. The chain joins TRBV27 to TRBJ2-5; D is perhaps TRBD1 or TRBD2 (6 bases each). The V gene lost 6 bases and the J gene lost 2 bases, with 19 bases spanning the gap. The CDR3 contains 16 residues. Germline V gene data show CDR1 as MNHEY and CDR2 as SMNVEV (reference sequence).